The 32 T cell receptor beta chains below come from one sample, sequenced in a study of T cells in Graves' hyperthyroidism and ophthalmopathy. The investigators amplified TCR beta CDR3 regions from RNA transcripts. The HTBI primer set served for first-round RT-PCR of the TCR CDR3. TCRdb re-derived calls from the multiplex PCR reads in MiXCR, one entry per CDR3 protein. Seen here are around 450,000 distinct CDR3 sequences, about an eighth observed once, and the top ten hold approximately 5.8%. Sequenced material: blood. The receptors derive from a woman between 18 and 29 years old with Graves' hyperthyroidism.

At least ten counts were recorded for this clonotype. The CDR3 region is CASSLFRQVPEKLFF. DNA of the CDR3: TGTGCCAGCAGTTTATTCCGGCAGGTCCCGGAAAAACTGTTTTTT. The J gene is TRBJ1-4, the V gene TRBV28; D not certain. Germline V gives CDR1 MDHEN, CDR2 SYDVKM. CDR3 size: 15 residues. V was trimmed by 1 base and J by 8 bases, leaving 14 bases between them.

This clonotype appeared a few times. This chain's CDR3 is CASLKDDYGYTF. In DNA, the CDR3 is TGTGCCAGCCTTAAGGATGACTATGGCTACACCTTC. The rearrangement links TRBV28 to TRBJ1-2; D is unresolved. Trimming shortened V by 8 bases and J by 3 bases, and 10 bases separated the two germline ends. CDR3 length: 12 amino acids. CDR1 is MDHEN, CDR2 SYDVKM, per germline.

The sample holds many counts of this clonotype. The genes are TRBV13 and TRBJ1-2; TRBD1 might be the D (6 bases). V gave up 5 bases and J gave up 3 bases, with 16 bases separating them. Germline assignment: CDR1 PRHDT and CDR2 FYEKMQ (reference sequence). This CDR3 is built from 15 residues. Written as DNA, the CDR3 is TGTGCCAGCAGCCCAAAGCCTGGGGGCTACTATGGCTACACCTTC. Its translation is CASSPKPGGYYGYTF.

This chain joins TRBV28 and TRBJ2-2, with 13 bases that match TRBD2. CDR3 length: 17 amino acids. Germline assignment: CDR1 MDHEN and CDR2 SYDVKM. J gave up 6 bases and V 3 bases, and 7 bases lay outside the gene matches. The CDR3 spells CASSLRTSGRLSGELFF. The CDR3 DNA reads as TGTGCCAGCAGTTTGAGGACTAGCGGGAGACTTTCCGGGGAGCTGTTTTTT.

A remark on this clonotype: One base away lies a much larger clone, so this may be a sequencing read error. The DNA of the CDR3 is TGTGTCAGCAATCCGGGGCAGGTCAACCAGCCCCAGCATTTT. Translation: CVSNPGQVNQPQHF. The gene calls are TRBV6-1 and TRBJ1-5; possible D gene TRBD1, 5 bases. Germline V CDR1 and CDR2: MNHNS, SASEGT. This CDR3 region has 14 residues.

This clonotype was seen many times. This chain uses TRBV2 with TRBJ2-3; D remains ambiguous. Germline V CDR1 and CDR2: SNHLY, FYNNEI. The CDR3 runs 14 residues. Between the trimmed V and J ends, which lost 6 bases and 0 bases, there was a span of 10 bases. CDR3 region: CASRAPVSTDTQYF. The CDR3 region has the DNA TGTGCCAGCAGGGCCCCGGTTAGCACAGATACGCAGTATTTT.

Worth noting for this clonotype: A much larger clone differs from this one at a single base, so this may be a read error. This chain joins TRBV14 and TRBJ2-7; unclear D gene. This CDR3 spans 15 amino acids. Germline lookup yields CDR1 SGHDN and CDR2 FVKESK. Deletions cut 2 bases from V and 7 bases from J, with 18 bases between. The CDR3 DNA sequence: TGTGCCAGCAGCCAACTTGTTGGCCCCGCCGGGGAGCAGTACTTC. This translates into CASSQLVGPAGEQYF.

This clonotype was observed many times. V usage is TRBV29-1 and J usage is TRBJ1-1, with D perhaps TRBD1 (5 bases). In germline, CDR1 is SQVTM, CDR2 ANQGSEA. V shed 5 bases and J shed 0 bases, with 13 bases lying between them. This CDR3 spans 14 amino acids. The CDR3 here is CSVSRGLMNTEAFF. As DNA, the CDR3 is TGCAGCGTTTCGAGGGGACTCATGAACACTGAAGCTTTCTTT.

The CDR3 spells CASSHRVNEQYF. CDR3 DNA: TGTGCCAGCAGCCACAGGGTCAACGAGCAGTACTTC. The chain joins TRBV7-2 to TRBJ2-7, with a tentative D call TRBD1 (6 bases). Germline assignment: CDR1 SGHTA and CDR2 FQGNSA. The V end lost 5 bases, the J end lost 5 bases, and 10 bases lay between the germline ends. CDR3 length: 12 residues.

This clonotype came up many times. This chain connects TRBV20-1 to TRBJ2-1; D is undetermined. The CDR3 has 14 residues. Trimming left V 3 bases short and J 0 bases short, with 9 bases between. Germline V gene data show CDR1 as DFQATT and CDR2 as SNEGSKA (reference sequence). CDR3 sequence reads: CSASDSGSYNEQFF. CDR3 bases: TGCAGTGCTAGCGACTCCGGCTCCTACAATGAGCAGTTCTTC.

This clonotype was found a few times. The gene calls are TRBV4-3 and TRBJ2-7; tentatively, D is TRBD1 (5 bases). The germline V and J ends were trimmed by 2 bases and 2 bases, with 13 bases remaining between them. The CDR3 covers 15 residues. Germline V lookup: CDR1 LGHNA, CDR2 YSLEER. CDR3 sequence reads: CASSQTAGWTYEQYF. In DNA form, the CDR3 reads TGCGCCAGCAGCCAAACGGCAGGGTGGACCTACGAGCAGTACTTC.

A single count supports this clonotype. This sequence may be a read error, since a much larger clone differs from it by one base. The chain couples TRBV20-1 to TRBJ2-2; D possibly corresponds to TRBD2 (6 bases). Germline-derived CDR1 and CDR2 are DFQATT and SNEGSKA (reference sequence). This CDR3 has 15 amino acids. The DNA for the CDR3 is TGCAGTGCTAGAGTTTCCCCCTCGAACACCGGGGGGCTGTTTTTT. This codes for CSARVSPSNTGGLFF.

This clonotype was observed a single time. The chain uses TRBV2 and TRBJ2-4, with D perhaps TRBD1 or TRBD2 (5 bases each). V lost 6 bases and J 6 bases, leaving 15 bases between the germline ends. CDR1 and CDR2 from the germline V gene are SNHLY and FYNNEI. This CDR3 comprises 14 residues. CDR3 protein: CASSRSRDLNIQYF. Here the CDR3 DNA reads TGTGCCAGCAGCCGCTCCCGGGACCTAAACATTCAGTACTTC.

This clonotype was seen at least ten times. CDR3 bases: TGTGCCAGCAGCTTAGGGGTTAATTCACCCCTCCACTTT. It encodes CASSLGVNSPLHF. The genes are TRBV7-9 and TRBJ1-6; D not resolved. Germline V CDR1 and CDR2: SEHNR, FQNEAQ (reference sequence). V was clipped by 1 base and J by 6 bases, with 4 bases between them. This CDR3 spans 13 amino acids.

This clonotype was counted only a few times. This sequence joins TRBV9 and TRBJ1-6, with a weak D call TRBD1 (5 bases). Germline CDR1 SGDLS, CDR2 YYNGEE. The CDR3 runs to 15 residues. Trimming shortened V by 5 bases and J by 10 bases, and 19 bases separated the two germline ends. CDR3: CASSPNYMGQSPLHF. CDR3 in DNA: TGTGCCAGCAGTCCAAACTATATGGGGCAATCACCCCTCCACTTT.

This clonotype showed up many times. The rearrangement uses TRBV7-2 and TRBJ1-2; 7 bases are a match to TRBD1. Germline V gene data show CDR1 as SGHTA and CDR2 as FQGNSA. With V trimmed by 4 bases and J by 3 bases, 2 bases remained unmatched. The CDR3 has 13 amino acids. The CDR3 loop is CASSYTGDYGYTF. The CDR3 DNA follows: TGTGCCAGCAGCTACACAGGGGACTATGGCTACACCTTC.

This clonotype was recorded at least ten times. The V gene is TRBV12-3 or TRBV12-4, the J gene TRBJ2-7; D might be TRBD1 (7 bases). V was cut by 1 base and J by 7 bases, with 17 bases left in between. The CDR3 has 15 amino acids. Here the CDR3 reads CASSLEGAPAGEQYF. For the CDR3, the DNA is TGTGCCAGCAGTTTAGAGGGGGCGCCCGCGGGAGAGCAGTACTTC.

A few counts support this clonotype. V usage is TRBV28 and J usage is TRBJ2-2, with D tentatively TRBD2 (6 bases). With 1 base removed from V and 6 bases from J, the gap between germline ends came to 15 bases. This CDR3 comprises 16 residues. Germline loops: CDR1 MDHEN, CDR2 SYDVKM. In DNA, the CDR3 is TGTGCCAGCAGTTTATTGGGGGGAAGTTGGGCCGGGGAGCTGTTTTTT. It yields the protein CASSLLGGSWAGELFF.

As DNA, the CDR3 is TGCGCCAGCAGCGTGGAACAGGGGGCCGCGGAGACCCAGTACTTC. This sequence encodes CASSVEQGAAETQYF. The rearrangement links TRBV5-1 to TRBJ2-5; TRBD1 agrees at 9 bases. V was pared by 4 bases and J by 5 bases, with 9 bases of the junction left unmatched. There are 15 residues in the CDR3. Germline CDR1 is SGHRS and CDR2 is YFSETQ.

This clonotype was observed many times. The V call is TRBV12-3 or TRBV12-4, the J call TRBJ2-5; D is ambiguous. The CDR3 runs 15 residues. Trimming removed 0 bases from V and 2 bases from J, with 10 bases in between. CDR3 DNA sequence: TGTGCCAGCAGTTTAGCGCCACGCCGTCAAGAGACCCAGTACTTC. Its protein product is CASSLAPRRQETQYF.

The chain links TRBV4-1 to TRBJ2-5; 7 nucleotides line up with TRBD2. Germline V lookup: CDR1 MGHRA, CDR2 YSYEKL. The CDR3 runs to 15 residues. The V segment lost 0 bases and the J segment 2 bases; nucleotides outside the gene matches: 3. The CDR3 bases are TGCGCCAGCAGCCAAGAACTAGCGTCACAAGAGACCCAGTACTTC. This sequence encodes CASSQELASQETQYF.

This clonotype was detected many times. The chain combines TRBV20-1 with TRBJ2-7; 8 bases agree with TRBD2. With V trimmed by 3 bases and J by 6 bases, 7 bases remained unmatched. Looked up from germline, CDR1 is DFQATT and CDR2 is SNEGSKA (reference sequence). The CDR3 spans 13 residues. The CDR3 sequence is CSARPSGSSEQYF. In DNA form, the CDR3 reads TGCAGTGCTAGGCCCAGCGGGAGTAGCGAGCAGTACTTC.

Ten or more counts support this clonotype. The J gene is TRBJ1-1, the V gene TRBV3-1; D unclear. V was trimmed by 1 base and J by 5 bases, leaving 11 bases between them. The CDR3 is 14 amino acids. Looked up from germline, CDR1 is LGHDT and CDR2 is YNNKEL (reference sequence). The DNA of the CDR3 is TGTGCCAGCAGCCAAGGAACTCGGGGAACTGAAGCTTTCTTT. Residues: CASSQGTRGTEAFF.

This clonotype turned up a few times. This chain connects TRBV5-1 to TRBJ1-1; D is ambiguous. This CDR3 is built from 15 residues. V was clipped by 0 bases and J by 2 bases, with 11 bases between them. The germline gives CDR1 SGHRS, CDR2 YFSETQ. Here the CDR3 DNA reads TGCGCCAGCAGCTTGGAACTGGGATTAAACACTGAAGCTTTCTTT. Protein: CASSLELGLNTEAFF.

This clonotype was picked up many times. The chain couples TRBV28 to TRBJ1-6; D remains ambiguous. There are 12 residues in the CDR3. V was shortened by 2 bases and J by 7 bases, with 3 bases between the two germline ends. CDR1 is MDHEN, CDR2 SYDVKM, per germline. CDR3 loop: CASSLSNSPLHF. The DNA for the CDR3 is TGTGCCAGCAGTTTAAGCAATTCACCCCTCCACTTT. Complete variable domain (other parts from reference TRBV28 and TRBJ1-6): DVKVTQSSRYLVKRTGEKVFLECVQDMDHENMFWYRQDPGLGLRLIYFSYDVKMKEKGDIPEGYSVSREKKERFSLILESASTNQTSMYLCASSLSNSPLHFGNGTRLTVT.

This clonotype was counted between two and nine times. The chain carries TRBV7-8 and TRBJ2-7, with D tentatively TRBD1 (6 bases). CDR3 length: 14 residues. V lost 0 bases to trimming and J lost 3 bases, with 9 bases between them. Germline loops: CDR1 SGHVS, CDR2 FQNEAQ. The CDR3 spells CASSLALDSYEQYF. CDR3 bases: TGTGCCAGCAGCTTAGCCCTGGACAGCTACGAGCAGTACTTC.

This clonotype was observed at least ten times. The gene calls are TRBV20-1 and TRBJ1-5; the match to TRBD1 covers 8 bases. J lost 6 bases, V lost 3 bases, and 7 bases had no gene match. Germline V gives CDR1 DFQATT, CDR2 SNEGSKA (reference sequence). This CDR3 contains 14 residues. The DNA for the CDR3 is TGCAGTGCTAGGCCGGACAGGGAAGCTCAGCCCCAGCATTTT. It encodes CSARPDREAQPQHF.

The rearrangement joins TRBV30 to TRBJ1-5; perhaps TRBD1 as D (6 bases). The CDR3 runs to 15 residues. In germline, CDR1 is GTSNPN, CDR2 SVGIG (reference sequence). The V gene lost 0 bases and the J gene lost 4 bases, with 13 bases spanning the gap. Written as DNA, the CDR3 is TGTGCCTGGAGTGTATTCGGACAGAGTAATCAGCCCCAGCATTTT. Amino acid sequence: CAWSVFGQSNQPQHF.

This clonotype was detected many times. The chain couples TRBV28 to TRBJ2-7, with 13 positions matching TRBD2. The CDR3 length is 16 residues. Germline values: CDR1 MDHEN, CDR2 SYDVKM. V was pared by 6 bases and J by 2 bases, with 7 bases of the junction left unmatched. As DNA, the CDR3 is TGTGCCAGCAGCCAAGGCGGACTAGCGGGGGCCTACGAGCAGTACTTC. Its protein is CASSQGGLAGAYEQYF.

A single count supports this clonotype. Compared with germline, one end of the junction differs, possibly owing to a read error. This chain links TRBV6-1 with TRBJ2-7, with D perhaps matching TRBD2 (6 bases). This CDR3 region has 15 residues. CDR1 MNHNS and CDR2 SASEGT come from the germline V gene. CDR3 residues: CASSPGVQSSCEQCF. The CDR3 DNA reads TGTGCCAGCAGCCCGGGAGTACAGAGCTCCTGCGAGCAGTGCTTC.

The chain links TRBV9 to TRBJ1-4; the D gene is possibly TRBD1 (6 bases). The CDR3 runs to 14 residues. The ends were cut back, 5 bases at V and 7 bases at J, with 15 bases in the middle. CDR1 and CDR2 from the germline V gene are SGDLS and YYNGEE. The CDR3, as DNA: TGTGCCAGCAGTACCCACGCAGGGGTTGAAAAACTGTTTTTT. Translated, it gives CASSTHAGVEKLFF.

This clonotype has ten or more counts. The CDR3 spells CASSYAGTGVETQYF. CDR3 in DNA: TGTGCCAGCAGTTACGCGGGGACAGGGGTCGAGACCCAGTACTTC. The rearrangement links TRBV6-5 to TRBJ2-5, with 10 bases matching TRBD1. After removal of 2 bases from V and 5 bases from J, the junction contained 5 bases not matched to a gene. CDR3 length equals 15 residues. CDR1 is MNHEY and CDR2 is SVGAGI in the germline V gene.